These 20 T cell receptor beta chains originate from one sample sequenced in a study of T cell responses to AZD1222 COVID-19 vaccine. Using immunoSEQ multiplex PCR, the repertoire was profiled, and TCRdb retains in-frame clones only, with some absent. The table includes around 140,000 clones, just under 95% detected once. The starting material was peripheral blood, obtained on day 0 of AZD1222 vaccination. The receptor set was obtained from an adult in good health.

V is TRBV6-6 and J is TRBJ1-6, with TRBD1 matching 7 bases. The germline V gene has CDR1 MNHNY and CDR2 SVGAGI (reference sequence). The CDR3 consists of 13 residues. Trimming cost V 5 bases and J 11 bases; bases outside gene matches: 6. CDR3 bases: TGTGCCAGCAGTGGACAGGATACGGCACCCCTCCACTTT. Translated, it gives CASSGQDTAPLHF.

This chain connects TRBV18 to TRBJ2-7; D is ambiguous. This CDR3 contains 15 residues. The germline V and J ends were trimmed by 0 bases and 3 bases, with 12 bases remaining between them. Germline assignment: CDR1 KGHSH and CDR2 LQKENI. The CDR3 DNA is TGTGCCAGCTCACCACCAAGCAGGTCCTTCTACGAGCAGTACTTC. This sequence encodes CASSPPSRSFYEQYF.

V and J are TRBV19 and TRBJ2-3; 9 nucleotides line up with TRBD2. J lost 3 bases, V lost 7 bases, and 5 bases had no gene match. Per germline, CDR1 LNHDA and CDR2 SQIVND (reference sequence). The CDR3 is 14 residues long. For the CDR3, the DNA is TGTGCCAGTAAGCGGGAGGAGGTGACAGATACGCAGTATTTT. It codes for CASKREEVTDTQYF.

The V and J genes are TRBV9 and TRBJ1-1; a possible D gene is TRBD1 (5 bases). The CDR3 length is 13 residues. The germline CDR1 and CDR2 sequences are SGDLS and YYNGEE. Trimming removed 3 bases at V and 1 base at J, with 7 bases between. CDR3 loop: CASSAGPNTEAFF. The CDR3 DNA sequence: TGTGCCAGCAGCGCGGGACCGAACACTGAAGCTTTCTTT.

The J gene is TRBJ2-1, the V gene TRBV24-1; TRBD2 might be the D (6 bases). With 9 bases removed from V and 2 bases from J, the gap between germline ends came to 13 bases. The germline gives CDR1 KGHDR, CDR2 SFDVKD. The CDR3 spans 14 residues. The CDR3 sequence: CATQAGFPYNEQFF. The DNA of the CDR3 is TGTGCCACCCAAGCGGGCTTTCCCTACAATGAGCAGTTCTTC.

The rearrangement links TRBV7-6 to TRBJ2-7, with TRBD1 matching over 8 bases. In germline, CDR1 is SGHVS, CDR2 FNYEAQ. The V gene end was trimmed by 1 base and the J gene end by 4 bases; junction bases not matched to a gene: 15. CDR3 size: 18 residues. CDR3 bases: TGTGCCAGCAGCTTAGTCCCAGGGGGCCACCCTACGTCATACGAGCAGTACTTC. Protein: CASSLVPGGHPTSYEQYF.

The rearrangement links TRBV15 to TRBJ2-7, with TRBD2 matching over 13 bases. Germline lookup yields CDR1 LNHNV and CDR2 YYDKDF (reference sequence). The length of the CDR3 is 17 residues. After removal of 1 base from V and 4 bases from J, the junction contained 7 bases not matched to a gene. CDR3 protein: CATSRGTSGSWIYEQYF. The CDR3, as DNA: TGTGCCACCAGCAGAGGGACTAGCGGGAGTTGGATTTACGAGCAGTACTTC.

The chain has TRBV20-1 and TRBJ2-1; unclear D gene. CDR3 length equals 15 residues. Germline V gives CDR1 DFQATT, CDR2 SNEGSKA (reference sequence). The germline V and J ends were trimmed by 3 bases and 0 bases, with 12 bases remaining between them. CDR3 nucleotides: TGCAGTGCTAGTTCAGGAGAGAGCTCCTACAATGAGCAGTTCTTC. Translation gives CSASSGESSYNEQFF.

J is TRBJ2-7 and V is TRBV4-1; D is uncertain. CDR1 and CDR2 (germline): MGHRA, YSYEKL. Trimming took off 1 base at V and 0 bases at J, with 7 bases between the two ends. This CDR3 region has 14 residues. CDR3 sequence (DNA): TGCGCCAGCAGCCAAGGCAGCAGCTCCTACGAGCAGTACTTC. Translating it yields CASSQGSSSYEQYF.

J is TRBJ1-4 and V is TRBV19; 7 nucleotides match TRBD1. This CDR3 is 17 amino acids long. Germline CDR1 LNHDA, CDR2 SQIVND (reference sequence). V shed 7 bases and J 1 base; nucleotides not matched to a gene: 12. CDR3: CASTTRGNSVTNEKLFF. Written as DNA, the CDR3 is TGTGCCAGTACCACCAGGGGGAATTCGGTAACTAATGAAAAACTGTTTTTT.

This clone showed up just a few times. The genes are TRBV3-1 (or the pseudogene TRBV3-2) and TRBJ1-1; a possible D gene is TRBD1 (5 bases). The CDR3 contains 14 residues. V lost 7 bases, J lost 6 bases, and 18 bases lay in between. CDR1 and CDR2 (germline): LGHDT, YNNKEL (reference sequence). The CDR3 spells CASTSGLGGPEAFF. CDR3 DNA: TGTGCCAGCACCTCCGGGCTGGGGGGACCTGAAGCTTTCTTT.

This clone was counted a single time. The rearrangement uses TRBV5-1 and TRBJ2-3; 7 positions match TRBD2. With V trimmed by 2 bases and J by 1 base, 7 bases remained unmatched. The germline gives CDR1 SGHRS, CDR2 YFSETQ. This CDR3 is 16 amino acids long. The CDR3 sequence is CASSLITGRGTDTQYF. DNA of the CDR3: TGCGCCAGCAGCTTAATAACGGGGAGGGGCACAGATACGCAGTATTTT.

This chain uses TRBV18 with TRBJ1-1; possibly TRBD1 for D (5 bases). V lost 5 bases and J 11 bases, leaving 30 bases between the germline ends. CDR3 length equals 17 residues. Germline CDR1 and CDR2: KGHSH and LQKENI. CDR3: CASSGGFGGDASRGAFF. DNA of the CDR3: TGTGCCAGCTCAGGAGGGTTTGGGGGTGACGCCTCCCGTGGGGCTTTCTTT. The variable domain in full, completed from reference TRBV18 and TRBJ1-1, reads NAGVMQNPRHLVRRRGQEARLRCSPMKGHSHVYWYRQLPEEGLKFMVYLQKENIIDESGMPKERFSAEFPKEGPSILRIQQVVRGDSAAYFCASSGGFGGDASRGAFFGQGTRLTVV.

This clone came up once. This chain links TRBV7-3 with TRBJ2-1; D ambiguous. V lost 3 bases and J lost 4, with 13 bases in between. This CDR3 has 15 amino acids. Germline loops: CDR1 SGHTA, CDR2 FQGTGA. The CDR3 DNA follows: TGTGCCAGCAGCTTCGCGACAACACAATACAATGAGCAGTTCTTC. Amino acid sequence: CASSFATTQYNEQFF.

The chain uses TRBV19 and TRBJ2-2; 7 bases line up with TRBD1. The junction had 1 base not matched to a gene; V was cut back by 1 base and J by 5 bases. CDR1 and CDR2 (germline): LNHDA, SQIVND (reference sequence). This CDR3 region has 14 residues. The CDR3 nucleotides read TGTGCCAGTAGTATAGGACAGGGAACCGGGGAGCTGTTTTTT. Amino acid sequence: CASSIGQGTGELFF.

This clone was counted a few times. The chain is built from TRBV5-1 and TRBJ1-1; a weak D match, TRBD1 (5 bases). Trimming removed 2 bases from V and 11 bases from J, with 19 bases in between. The CDR3 runs to 14 residues. CDR1 is SGHRS and CDR2 is YFSETQ in the germline V gene. The DNA of the CDR3 is TGCGCCAGCAGCTTAGTGGCGGACACTTTGATGGCTTTCTTT. This gives the protein CASSLVADTLMAFF. Filled out from reference TRBV5-1 and TRBJ1-1, the complete variable domain reads KAGVTQTPRYLIKTRGQQVTLSCSPISGHRSVSWYQQTPGQGLQFLFEYFSETQRNKGNFPGRFSGRQFSNSRSEMNVSTLELGDSALYLCASSLVADTLMAFFGQGTRLTVV.

This clone was seen once. The CDR3 DNA follows: TGTGCCAGCACCCGGGACACAAACTATGGCTACACCTTC. Residues: CASTRDTNYGYTF. The genes are TRBV9 and TRBJ1-2; maybe TRBD1 (6 bases). This CDR3 is 13 amino acids long. V was pared by 6 bases and J by 2 bases, with 11 bases between. Germline V gene sequence: CDR1 SGDLS, CDR2 YYNGEE.

CDR3 amino acids: CASSQGFREKLFF. In DNA form, the CDR3 reads TGTGCCAGCAGCCAAGGGTTCCGGGAAAAACTGTTTTTT. The V call is TRBV3-1 (or the pseudogene TRBV3-2), the J call TRBJ1-4; D is uncertain. The CDR3 runs 13 residues. The V end lost 1 base, the J end lost 8 bases, and 8 bases lay between the germline ends. The germline CDR1 and CDR2 sequences are LGHDT and YNNKEL (reference sequence).

The chain carries TRBV7-3 and TRBJ2-7; D perhaps matches TRBD2 (5 bases). The CDR3 extends over 13 amino acids. Per germline, CDR1 SGHTA and CDR2 FQGTGA. The V gene lost 5 bases and the J gene lost 5 bases, with 13 bases spanning the gap. This chain's CDR3 is CASSPSGWHEQYF. The CDR3 nucleotides read TGTGCCAGCAGCCCCTCGGGGTGGCACGAGCAGTACTTC.

In DNA, the CDR3 is TGTGCCAGCAGCCTCCTCCCGGGACTTAACACCGGGGAGCTGTTTTTT. It is translated as CASSLLPGLNTGELFF. The chain uses TRBV7-3 and TRBJ2-2; possible D gene TRBD2, 6 bases. Germline V CDR1 and CDR2: SGHTA, FQGTGA. V shed 5 bases and J shed 2 bases, with 15 bases lying between them. This CDR3 comprises 16 residues.